Described below is a single T cell receptor (beta chain) sequence and its context. The data belong to a study of control samples from healthy donors and cancer patients. CDR3 length: 13 amino acids. CDR1 and CDR2 (germline): MNHEY, SVGAGI. V shed 7 bases and J shed 1 base, with 11 bases lying between them. Libraries were prepared by immunoSEQ multiplex PCR; TCRdb keeps only in-frame clonotypes and omits some of them. Counted here are some 110,000 clones, over 90% occurring once; the ten biggest clones make up roughly 2.7%. The clonotype was recovered from a man under 40 in good health. Sequencing used blood. The chain carries TRBV6-5 and TRBJ2-7; tentative D call: TRBD1 (5 bases). The CDR3 spells CASTRKGSYEQYF. The CDR3, as DNA: TGTGCCAGCACGCGGAAGGGGTCCTACGAGCAGTACTTC.